This TCR beta chain was captured by sequencing in a study of OX40 agonist ivuxolimab in advanced cancers. Overall study context: Every 2 weeks, patients got intravenous ivuxolimab at one of six dose levels (0.01-10 mg/kg).

V was shortened by 0 bases and J by 4 bases, with 13 bases between the two germline ends. The germline V gene has CDR1 SGDLS and CDR2 YYNGEE. CDR3 size: 15 residues. TCRdb keeps only in-frame clones here, not all; method: immunoSEQ multiplex PCR. The data contain 50,000 to 75,000 clones, under 90% of them seen just once; the ten biggest clones take up around 1.6%. Sample: CD4+ or CD8+ T cells sorted from blood, taken in a trial of the OX40 agonist ivuxolimab. The rearrangement links TRBV9 to TRBJ1-1; no firm D call. This clonotype originated in an adult with an advanced solid tumor such as melanoma, head and neck, liver or kidney cancer. The CDR3 reads CASSVGRVDGTEAFF. The DNA of the CDR3 is TGTGCCAGCAGCGTAGGTCGGGTGGACGGCACTGAAGCTTTCTTT.